The next 26 T cell receptor beta chains were all read from a single sample in a study of blood T cell repertoires in COVID-19. Some clones are missing from TCRdb's copy, which holds only in-frame ones; the method was immunoSEQ multiplex PCR. Of 55,000 to 70,000 clones listed, around 87% are singletons. Specimen: peripheral blood. The receptor set was obtained from a woman older than 75 with COVID-19, enrolled during active disease.

The rearrangement joins TRBV5-1 to TRBJ1-4, with TRBD1 identical over 8 bases. J was trimmed by 2 bases and V by 0 bases; bases with no gene match: 6. This CDR3 comprises 17 residues. CDR1 and CDR2 (germline): SGHRS, YFSETQ. CDR3 sequence: CASSLGQGALTNEKLFF. DNA of the CDR3: TGCGCCAGCAGCTTGGGTCAGGGGGCGCTGACTAATGAAAAACTGTTTTTT.

The chain is built from TRBV9 and TRBJ1-3; 9 bases align to TRBD1. CDR1 is SGDLS and CDR2 is YYNGEE in the germline V gene. J lost 7 bases, V lost 2 bases, and 4 bases had no gene match. The CDR3 has 14 residues. Here the CDR3 reads CASSVGDRVNTIYF. Here the CDR3 DNA reads TGTGCCAGCAGCGTGGGGGACAGGGTCAACACCATATATTTT.

This sequence joins TRBV7-2 and TRBJ2-2; 8 nucleotides line up with TRBD2. V lost 7 bases, J lost 7 bases, and 14 bases stayed unmatched. Germline V gene lookup returns CDR1 SGHTA and CDR2 FQGNSA. CDR3 length: 16 residues. Here the CDR3 reads CASTLSHGGGGGELFF. The CDR3 DNA follows: TGTGCCAGCACCCTCTCCCACGGGGGGGGCGGCGGGGAGCTGTTTTTT.

This clone was counted a single time. The chain joins TRBV18 to TRBJ1-1, with D maybe TRBD1 (6 bases). The V end lost 1 base, the J end lost 5 bases, and 11 bases lay between the germline ends. The CDR3 spans 14 residues. The germline V gene has CDR1 KGHSH and CDR2 LQKENI. CDR3 sequence: CASSPQTGRTEAFF. The CDR3 nucleotides read TGTGCCAGCTCACCACAGACAGGCAGGACTGAAGCTTTCTTT.

J is TRBJ1-1 and V is TRBV7-9; D remains unclear. V was trimmed by 0 bases and J by 5 bases, leaving 10 bases between them. This CDR3 contains 14 residues. CDR1 is SEHNR and CDR2 is FQNEAQ in the germline V gene (reference sequence). The CDR3 nucleotides read TGTGCCAGCAGCTTAGCGTTACCGGGGACTGAAGCTTTCTTT. It encodes CASSLALPGTEAFF.

V gene TRBV27 combines with J gene TRBJ1-2, with 8 positions matching TRBD1. This CDR3 has 15 residues. The V segment lost 2 bases and the J segment 8 bases; nucleotides outside the gene matches: 10. Per germline, CDR1 MNHEY and CDR2 SMNVEV (reference sequence). CDR3 loop: CASSLRDRGAGGYTF. In nucleotides, the CDR3 is TGTGCCAGCAGTTTAAGAGACAGGGGAGCAGGGGGCTACACCTTC.

The chain has TRBV5-5 and TRBJ1-4, with a weak D call TRBD1 (6 bases). CDR3 length: 16 amino acids. Germline V gene data show CDR1 as SGHKS and CDR2 as YYEKEE (reference sequence). V was trimmed by 4 bases and J by 3 bases, leaving 16 bases between them. DNA for the CDR3: TGTGCCAGCAGCCCTGTGGGGGGGGCGTCTAATGAAAAACTGTTTTTT. Residues: CASSPVGGASNEKLFF.

The CDR3 nucleotides read TGCGCCAGCAGCTTGGTTAACAGAACTAACTATGGCTACACCTTC. Translating it yields CASSLVNRTNYGYTF. The rearrangement uses TRBV5-1 and TRBJ1-2; D gene uncertain. The ends were cut back, 0 bases at V and 0 bases at J, with 9 bases in the middle. Looked up from germline, CDR1 is SGHRS and CDR2 is YFSETQ. The CDR3 totals 15 residues.

The CDR3 bases are TGTGCCAGTAACCCGCCGGGACAGGGGGATGGCTACACCTTC. Amino acid sequence: CASNPPGQGDGYTF. The rearrangement uses TRBV19 and TRBJ1-2, with 11 positions matching TRBD1. Germline CDR1 LNHDA, CDR2 SQIVND (reference sequence). The length of the CDR3 is 14 residues. J lost 6 bases, V lost 7 bases, and 7 bases had no gene match.

The CDR3 spells CASSYLPGGRSNEQFF. The CDR3 bases are TGTGCCAGCAGTTACCTGCCGGGGGGGCGTAGCAATGAGCAGTTCTTC. This sequence joins TRBV6-5 and TRBJ2-1; the match to TRBD2 covers 8 bases. Germline values: CDR1 MNHEY, CDR2 SVGAGI. The V segment lost 2 bases and the J segment 6 bases; nucleotides outside the gene matches: 9. The CDR3 totals 16 residues.

The V gene is TRBV30, the J gene TRBJ2-5; a possible D gene is TRBD1 (5 bases). The germline V and J ends were trimmed by 8 bases and 5 bases, with 15 bases remaining between them. CDR1 is GTSNPN, CDR2 SVGIG, per germline (reference sequence). The CDR3 is made up of 12 amino acids. Here the CDR3 DNA reads TGTGCCGGAGAACTGGGGCGGGAGACCCAGTACTTC. Translating it yields CAGELGRETQYF.

The V gene is TRBV2, the J gene TRBJ2-3, with D possibly being TRBD2 (6 bases). The CDR3 spans 15 residues. The V end was cut by 6 bases, the J end by 5 bases, with 18 bases between. Germline CDR1 and CDR2: SNHLY and FYNNEI. The CDR3 reads CASSTLGGERDTQYF. The CDR3 bases are TGTGCCAGCAGCACCCTTGGCGGGGAAAGAGATACGCAGTATTTT.

V gene TRBV24-1 combines with J gene TRBJ2-7; perhaps TRBD1 as D (5 bases). Germline-derived CDR1 and CDR2 are KGHDR and SFDVKD. Trimming shortened V by 7 bases and J by 2 bases, and 20 bases separated the two germline ends. The CDR3 runs to 16 residues. The chain's CDR3 is CATRLPPTGVTYEQYF. The CDR3 DNA follows: TGTGCCACCAGGCTACCCCCAACAGGCGTTACCTACGAGCAGTACTTC.

The chain has TRBV5-5 and TRBJ1-6; D uncertain. The V and J ends lost 5 bases and 3 bases respectively, with 9 bases between them. The CDR3 length is 14 residues. Germline CDR1 and CDR2: SGHKS and YYEKEE (reference sequence). DNA of the CDR3: TGTGCCAGCAGTATGGAGGACTATAATTCACCCCTCCACTTT. This translates into CASSMEDYNSPLHF.

This chain links TRBV6-6 with TRBJ1-1; D is uncertain. The CDR3 length is 13 residues. From germline, CDR1 is MNHNY and CDR2 SVGAGI (reference sequence). Trimming removed 1 base from V and 6 bases from J, with 9 bases in between. Here the CDR3 DNA reads TGTGCCAGCAGTTACTTGGGCTCCGCTGAAGCTTTCTTT. Translation: CASSYLGSAEAFF.

This chain links TRBV2 with TRBJ2-7, with TRBD1 matching 8 bases. The CDR3 extends over 14 amino acids. J gave up 0 bases and V 5 bases, and 3 bases lay outside the gene matches. Looked up from germline, CDR1 is SNHLY and CDR2 is FYNNEI. Here the CDR3 DNA reads TGTGCCAGCAGTCGGACAGGGACCTCCTACGAGCAGTACTTC. Translating it yields CASSRTGTSYEQYF.

The rearrangement links TRBV3-1 (or the pseudogene TRBV3-2) to TRBJ2-2; 12 bases align to TRBD1. The V segment lost 8 bases and the J segment 7 bases; nucleotides outside the gene matches: 11. Per germline, CDR1 LGHDT and CDR2 YNNKEL (reference sequence). The CDR3 runs 16 residues. As DNA, the CDR3 is TGTGCCAGCCTTGCCCGGGACAGGGGGCTTGGCGGGGAGCTGTTTTTT. Translated, it gives CASLARDRGLGGELFF.

The J gene is TRBJ2-5, the V gene TRBV6-6, with TRBD2 matching 7 bases. This CDR3 is built from 14 residues. V gave up 2 bases and J gave up 4 bases; unmatched junction bases: 4. Germline V gene data show CDR1 as MNHNY and CDR2 as SVGAGI (reference sequence). The CDR3 here is CASSYILARETQYF. In DNA form, the CDR3 reads TGTGCCAGCAGTTACATACTAGCGCGAGAGACCCAGTACTTC.

V usage is TRBV23-1 and J usage is TRBJ2-1, with D perhaps matching TRBD1 (6 bases). TRBV23-1 is treated as an ORF (open reading frame) with a function not yet certain. V dropped 8 bases and J dropped 5 bases, with 13 bases sitting between them. This CDR3 contains 13 residues. CDR3 residues: CASFWGLHNEQFF. The CDR3 nucleotides read TGCGCCAGCTTCTGGGGGCTCCACAATGAGCAGTTCTTC.

This chain links TRBV11-2 with TRBJ2-1; TRBD2 might be the D (5 bases). Between the trimmed V and J ends, which lost 2 bases and 0 bases, there was a span of 8 bases. This CDR3 comprises 15 residues. In germline, CDR1 is SGHAT, CDR2 FQNNGV. CDR3 DNA sequence: TGTGCCAGCAGCTTATTGGCGGGCTCCTACAATGAGCAGTTCTTC. This sequence encodes CASSLLAGSYNEQFF.

This sequence joins TRBV4-2 and TRBJ2-1, with no clear D. V was pared by 0 bases and J by 0 bases, with 12 bases between. Looked up from germline, CDR1 is LGHNA and CDR2 is YNFKEQ. The CDR3 sequence is 17 residues long. The CDR3 is CASSQEVSTYSYNEQFF. The CDR3 nucleotides are TGTGCCAGCAGCCAAGAGGTATCCACTTACTCCTACAATGAGCAGTTCTTC.

V is TRBV9 and J is TRBJ1-2, with D possibly being TRBD1 (6 bases). V shed 6 bases and J shed 4 bases, with 22 bases lying between them. Germline V gene lookup returns CDR1 SGDLS and CDR2 YYNGEE. The CDR3 runs to 16 residues. CDR3 in DNA: TGTGCCAGCAACCTTCCAGGGGAGGGCCGGAGCTATGGCTACACCTTC. Encoded protein: CASNLPGEGRSYGYTF.

The chain recombines TRBV9 with TRBJ1-6, with D possibly being TRBD1 (5 bases). Germline CDR1 and CDR2: SGDLS and YYNGEE. Deletions cut 2 bases from V and 6 bases from J, with 12 bases between. This CDR3 comprises 15 residues. The CDR3 reads CASSVLGQTNSPLHF. CDR3 nucleotide sequence: TGTGCCAGCAGCGTCCTAGGACAAACTAATTCACCCCTCCACTTT.

The rearrangement joins TRBV7-3 to TRBJ1-1; a weak D match, TRBD1 (6 bases). The germline V and J ends were trimmed by 2 bases and 2 bases, with 12 bases remaining between them. The CDR3 runs to 15 residues. CDR1 is SGHTA, CDR2 FQGTGA, per germline. The DNA for the CDR3 is TGTGCCAGCAGCTTATATGGGACACCCAACACTGAAGCTTTCTTT. This codes for CASSLYGTPNTEAFF. Full variable domain (rest looked up from reference TRBV7-3 and TRBJ1-1): GAGVSQTPSNKVTEKGKYVELRCDPISGHTALYWYRQSLGQGPEFLIYFQGTGAADDSGLPNDRFFAVRPEGSVSTLKIQRTERGDSAVYLCASSLYGTPNTEAFFGQGTRLTVV.

The gene calls are TRBV6-6 and TRBJ2-7; D remains unclear. V was shortened by 6 bases and J by 6 bases, with 9 bases between the two germline ends. The CDR3 sequence is 11 residues long. Looked up from germline, CDR1 is MNHNY and CDR2 is SVGAGI (reference sequence). CDR3 amino acids: CASSPLGEQYF. DNA for the CDR3: TGTGCCAGCAGCCCCCTCGGCGAGCAGTACTTC.

The V and J genes are TRBV11-2 and TRBJ1-2, with D perhaps TRBD1 (6 bases). Germline V gene data show CDR1 as SGHAT and CDR2 as FQNNGV. There are 14 residues in the CDR3. The V and J ends lost 3 bases and 2 bases respectively, with 10 bases between them. The CDR3 reads CASSLGQGNYGYTF. DNA for the CDR3: TGTGCCAGCAGCTTGGGTCAGGGGAACTATGGCTACACCTTC.